The sequence of this TCR beta chain was determined in a study of blood T cell repertoires in COVID-19. On the study more broadly: PBMCs, B-cell-depleted T cells, or T cells were the source of the cDNA or gDNA that made up the material.

The CDR3 sequence is 16 residues long. Germline V lookup: CDR1 MRHNA, CDR2 SNTAGT. With 2 bases clipped from V and 9 bases from J, the junction kept 6 bases outside the gene matches. TCRdb's copy holds only in-frame clones and misses some; the assay was immunoSEQ multiplex PCR. In the table there are more than 95,000 clones, 85% of which are singletons. The TCR comes from a man aged 80 or over with active or convalescent COVID-19. Input material: peripheral blood. The chain uses TRBV6-4 and TRBJ2-6; 11 bases fit TRBD1. CDR3 protein: CASSDTGQGAGNVLTF. CDR3 coding DNA: TGTGCCAGCAGTGACACAGGACAGGGGGCGGGCAACGTCCTGACTTTC.